This is a list of T cell receptor beta chains from one sample in a study of regulatory T cells in long-lasting Graves disease. TCRdb re-called the multiplex PCR reads with MiXCR, one entry per CDR3 protein. The data contain 200,000 to 250,000 distinct CDR3 sequences, 20% to 25% of them singletons. The sequenced sample was peripheral blood mononuclear cells (PBMCs), obtained at new diagnosis, from a patient treated with antithyroid drugs. These TCRs come from a female donor with Graves disease. The CDR3 runs from the conserved cysteine through the conserved F or W. The D gene is left open where the match is weak. Some rows have no size entry. The others give once, few or many, or a class for an expanded clone.

j_call v_call cdr3_length d_call clone_size cdr3_aa cdr3_nt
TRBJ1-2 TRBV10-3 12 . . CAIGAANYGYTF TGTGCCATCGGGGCAGCCAACTATGGCTACACCTTC
TRBJ1-2 TRBV29-1 13 . many CSVAGGYNYGYTF TGCAGCGTTGCCGGGGGCTACAACTATGGCTACACCTTC
TRBJ1-5 TRBV2 15 . many CASSDGRNSNQPQHF TGTGCCAGCAGTGATGGACGTAATAGCAATCAGCCCCAGCATTTT
TRBJ2-1 TRBV19 16 . many CASSTQGFGLSNEQFF TGTGCCAGTAGTACACAGGGTTTCGGCTTATCCAATGAGCAGTTCTTC
TRBJ2-2 TRBV5-5 15 TRBD1 medium-sized CASSLEGQGHGELFF TGTGCCAGCAGCTTAGAGGGACAGGGTCACGGGGAGCTGTTTTTT
TRBJ2-1 TRBV3-1 16 TRBD1 many CASSTRTGDSYNEQFF TGTGCCAGCAGCACCCGGACAGGGGACTCCTACAATGAGCAGTTCTTC
TRBJ1-2 TRBV6-2/TRBV6-3 12 . many CASSYSPLEAAF TGTGCCAGCAGTTACTCCCCCCTTGAGGCAGCCTTC
TRBJ2-3 TRBV20-1 16 TRBD1 . CSARGLQGAARNTQYF TGCAGTGCTAGGGGCCTTCAGGGGGCGGCGAGGAATACGCAGTATTTT
TRBJ2-1 TRBV7-2 15 TRBD1 many CASSLVGTGENEQFF TGTGCCAGCAGCTTAGTCGGGACAGGGGAAAATGAGCAGTTCTTC
TRBJ1-5 TRBV7-2 15 . many CASSLGGDSNQPQHF TGTGCCAGCAGCTTAGGAGGAGATAGCAATCAGCCCCAGCATTTT
TRBJ2-6 TRBV7-9 18 TRBD2 many CASSSYSGSTSGANVLTF TGTGCCAGCAGCTCGTATAGCGGGTCAACCTCTGGGGCCAACGTCCTGACTTTC
TRBJ2-7 TRBV10-3 13 TRBD1 many CATFSGQGGEQYF TGTGCCACTTTTTCGGGACAGGGTGGCGAGCAGTACTTC
TRBJ2-7 TRBV7-8 13 TRBD1 many CASSRGLRYEQYF TGTGCCAGCAGCAGGGGGCTTCGATACGAGCAGTACTTC
TRBJ2-4 TRBV7-2 14 . many CASSGGATKNIQYF TGTGCCAGCAGCGGGGGGGCCACCAAAAACATTCAGTACTTC
TRBJ2-1 TRBV6-5 15 . . CASSYIDSGYNEQFF TGTGCCAGCAGTTACATAGACAGCGGGTACAATGAGCAGTTCTTC
TRBJ2-3 TRBV5-1 14 . many CASARDISTDTQYF TGCGCCAGCGCGCGGGACATTAGCACAGATACGCAGTATTTT
TRBJ1-5 TRBV28 14 . many CASSFIMGNQPQHF TGTGCCAGCAGTTTTATAATGGGCAATCAGCCCCAGCATTTT
TRBJ2-3 TRBV7-2 15 . many CASSLLGGHGDTQYF TGTGCCAGCAGCTTGCTGGGGGGGCATGGAGATACGCAGTATTTT
TRBJ2-2 TRBV5-5 14 . . CASSLSGHTGELFF TGTGCCAGCAGCTTATCGGGGCACACCGGGGAGCTGTTTTTT
TRBJ2-7 TRBV12-3/TRBV12-4 11 . many CASSYQDEQYF TGTGCCAGCAGCTACCAGGACGAGCAGTACTTC
TRBJ1-5 TRBV20-1 10 TRBD1 . CSGDRGDQHF TGCAGTGGCGACAGGGGGGATCAGCATTTT
TRBJ1-5 TRBV4-1 16 . . CASSQDRDRYNQPQHF TGCGCCAGCAGCCAAGATCGCGACAGGTACAATCAGCCCCAGCATTTT
TRBJ1-5 TRBV5-6 17 TRBD1 many CASSLAGTAKSNQPQHF TGTGCCAGCAGCTTGGCCGGGACAGCGAAAAGCAATCAGCCCCAGCATTTT
TRBJ1-2 TRBV20-1 13 . many CSARDDSNYGYTF TGCAGTGCTAGGGATGACAGTAACTATGGCTACACCTTC
TRBJ2-5 TRBV20-1 13 . . CSASEGGAGTQYF TGCAGTGCTAGTGAGGGGGGCGCAGGGACCCAGTACTTC
TRBJ2-2 TRBV5-1 16 TRBD1 many CASSNSWTGHTGELFF TGCGCCAGCAGCAATTCCTGGACAGGGCACACCGGGGAGCTGTTTTTT
TRBJ2-3 TRBV28 18 TRBD1 many CASSSTRTKQGAQDTQYF TGTGCCAGCAGTTCCACCCGAACGAAACAGGGGGCACAAGATACGCAGTATTTT
TRBJ1-2 TRBV20-1 12 TRBD1 many CSASSGDSGYTF TGCAGTGCTAGTTCAGGGGACAGTGGCTACACCTTC
TRBJ2-7 TRBV20-1 12 . many CSTQGDFYEQYF TGCAGTACACAGGGAGATTTTTACGAGCAGTACTTC
TRBJ1-2 TRBV27 12 . . CASRTELYGYTF TGTGCCAGCAGAACAGAGCTTTATGGCTACACCTTC
TRBJ1-1 TRBV6-2/TRBV6-3 17 TRBD1 many CASSRARTGPMNTEAFF TGTGCCAGCAGCCGCGCCCGGACAGGGCCGATGAACACTGAAGCTTTCTTT
TRBJ1-6 TRBV28 14 . many CASSSRGRRSPLHF TGTGCCAGCAGCTCCAGGGGAAGGCGCTCACCCCTCCACTTT
TRBJ2-1 TRBV12-3/TRBV12-4 12 . . CASSHRLNEQFF TGTGCCAGCAGCCACCGACTCAATGAGCAGTTCTTC
TRBJ2-5 TRBV6-9 14 TRBD1 . CASSSTGNPETQYF TGTGCCAGCAGTTCGACAGGGAATCCAGAGACCCAGTACTTC
TRBJ2-5 TRBV5-1 13 TRBD2 . CASSYGGEKTQYF TGCGCCAGCAGCTACGGGGGGGAAAAGACCCAGTACTTC
TRBJ2-3 TRBV12-3/TRBV12-4 15 TRBD2 many CASSSLAGGTDTQYF TGTGCCAGCAGTTCTCTAGCGGGGGGGACAGATACGCAGTATTTT
TRBJ2-5 TRBV2 14 TRBD1 . CASSMTGVQETQYF TGTGCCAGCAGCATGACAGGGGTGCAAGAGACCCAGTACTTC
TRBJ1-6 TRBV4-2 16 . few CASSQEMAGSSSPLHF TGTGCCAGCAGCCAAGAAATGGCAGGTTCTAGTTCACCCCTCCACTTT
TRBJ2-3 TRBV5-1 17 TRBD2 many CASSSRLAGGLTDTQYF TGTGCCAGCAGTTCCCGACTAGCGGGGGGGCTCACAGATACGCAGTATTTT
TRBJ2-3 TRBV10-3 15 TRBD2 many CAISGGLAGGDTQYF TGTGCCATCAGCGGGGGACTAGCGGGAGGAGATACGCAGTATTTT
TRBJ2-7 TRBV6-1 15 TRBD2 once CASRLSGGLSYEQYF TGTGCCAGCAGACTTAGCGGGGGGCTCTCCTACGAGCAGTACTTC
TRBJ1-6 TRBV20-1 12 . few CSARRSGSPLHF TGCAGTGCTCGGCGATCGGGGTCACCCCTCCACTTT
TRBJ2-7 TRBV6-1 17 TRBD2 once CASKPRGLTGVKDEQYF TGTGCCAGCAAGCCCCGGGGACTAACGGGAGTGAAGGACGAGCAGTACTTC
TRBJ1-1 TRBV10-3 14 TRBD1 many CAIRDRQGEAEAFF TGTGCCATCAGGGACAGACAGGGGGAGGCTGAAGCTTTCTTT
TRBJ1-1 TRBV30 12 . . CAWSKRYSEAFF TGTGCCTGGAGTAAGAGGTACAGCGAAGCTTTCTTT
TRBJ1-4 TRBV7-6 14 . . CASSRMEGDEKLFF TGTGCCAGCAGCCGAATGGAGGGTGATGAAAAACTGTTTTTT